A selection of T cell receptor beta chains follows, all from one sample in a study of blood T cell repertoires in COVID-19. The table came from immunoSEQ multiplex PCR; TCRdb's copy has only in-frame clones and leaves some out. The repertoire holds a few hundred thousand clones, with around 87% as singletons. Sequenced sample: PBMCs or T cells enriched from blood (not recorded which). These receptors were obtained from a woman between 40 and 55 years old who had recovered from COVID-19. Both conserved end residues are part of each CDR3. A D gene is named only where the DNA matches it firmly. A row's size may be missing; if present it is once, few, many or a size class.

TRBJ2-2 | TRBV4-3 | . | 16 | . | CASSQRTQTNTGELFF | TGCGCCAGCAGCCAACGAACACAGACGAACACCGGGGAGCTGTTTTTT
TRBJ1-4 | TRBV27 | TRBD1 | 18 | . | CASSPRPGQLATNEKLFF | TGTGCCAGCAGCCCACGACCGGGACAGCTTGCAACTAATGAAAAACTGTTTTTT
TRBJ2-1 | TRBV2 | TRBD2 | 15 | . | CASRGLAGGGGEQFF | TGTGCCAGCAGGGGACTAGCGGGAGGAGGGGGTGAGCAGTTCTTC
TRBJ1-3 | TRBV5-1 | TRBD1 | 16 | few | CASSKGQGALGNTIYF | TGCGCCAGCAGCAAAGGACAGGGGGCTCTAGGAAACACCATATATTTT
TRBJ2-2 | TRBV24-1 | TRBD1 | 16 | . | CATSDPGTENTGELFF | TGTGCCACCAGTGACCCCGGGACAGAGAACACCGGGGAGCTGTTTTTT
TRBJ1-5 | TRBV7-2 | TRBD1 | 15 | . | CASSSRGGQIGPQHF | TGTGCCAGCAGCTCCAGAGGGGGCCAGATTGGGCCCCAGCATTTT
TRBJ2-1 | TRBV25-1 | TRBD2 | 18 | . | CASSEGRSVSGRANEQFF | TGTGCCAGCAGTGAGGGAAGGAGTGTCAGCGGGAGGGCCAATGAGCAGTTCTTC
TRBJ1-1 | TRBV11-2 | . | 13 | . | CASSWGRGTEAFF | TGTGCCAGCAGCTGGGGGCGCGGCACTGAAGCTTTCTTT
TRBJ1-5 | TRBV4-1 | . | 15 | . | CASSQPGGSNQPQHF | TGCGCCAGCAGCCAACCCGGGGGTAGCAATCAGCCCCAGCATTTT
TRBJ1-3 | TRBV15 | . | 18 | . | CATSRDQRPTGTGNTIYF | TGTGCCACCAGCAGAGATCAAAGGCCCACAGGTACTGGAAACACCATATATTTT
TRBJ2-1 | TRBV19 | TRBD2 | 15 | . | CASSITSGRVNEQFF | TGTGCCAGTAGTATTACTAGCGGGAGGGTGAATGAGCAGTTCTTC
TRBJ2-1 | TRBV27 | TRBD2 | 16 | once | CASSSGGLAGDLEQFF | TGTGCCAGCAGTTCCGGGGGACTAGCGGGAGACCTTGAGCAGTTCTTC
TRBJ1-2 | TRBV30 | TRBD1 | 13 | . | CAWSLFGQGSYTF | TGTGCCTGGAGTCTTTTTGGACAGGGGAGCTACACCTTC
TRBJ2-7 | TRBV4-2 | . | 13 | . | CASSQDREYEQYF | TGTGCCAGCAGCCAAGATCGGGAGTACGAGCAGTACTTC
TRBJ1-5 | TRBV4-3 | TRBD1 | 15 | . | CASSQDPTGGQPQHF | TGCGCCAGCAGCCAAGACCCCACAGGGGGTCAGCCCCAGCATTTT
TRBJ2-6 | TRBV4-1 | . | 15 | . | CASSPFILQGDVLTF | TGCGCCAGCAGCCCCTTCATTTTGCAGGGTGACGTCCTGACTTTC
TRBJ1-4 | TRBV5-8 | TRBD1 | 14 | . | CASSRGGTNEKLFF | TGTGCCAGCAGCCGAGGGGGCACTAATGAAAAACTGTTTTTT
TRBJ1-2 | TRBV7-8 | . | 14 | . | CASSGKTANYGYTF | TGTGCCAGCAGCGGTAAGACAGCGAACTATGGCTACACCTTC
TRBJ2-1 | TRBV4-2 | . | 15 | . | CASSQPAGHSNEQFF | TGTGCCAGCAGCCAACCGGCCGGACACTCCAATGAGCAGTTCTTC
TRBJ1-1 | TRBV6-5 | . | 12 | . | CASSPWNTEAFF | TGTGCCAGCAGCCCCTGGAACACTGAAGCTTTCTTT
TRBJ1-1 | TRBV29-1 | . | 13 | . | CSVVGTYTEGAFF | TGCAGCGTTGTTGGGACTTATACGGAGGGAGCTTTCTTT
TRBJ1-6 | TRBV6-6 | . | 13 | . | CASSSPGESPLHF | TGTGCCAGCAGTTCCCCAGGGGAATCACCCCTCCACTTT
TRBJ1-2 | TRBV12-3/TRBV12-4 | . | 13 | . | CASSQGTPYGYTF | TGTGCCAGCAGTCAAGGGACACCGTATGGCTACACCTTC
TRBJ1-5 | TRBV19 | . | 15 | . | CASCGVGRDNQPQHF | TGTGCCAGTTGTGGTGTGGGGAGAGACAATCAGCCCCAGCATTTT
TRBJ1-3 | TRBV18 | TRBD1 | 16 | . | CASSRPGQGAGNTIYF | TGTGCCAGCTCACGGCCGGGACAGGGGGCTGGAAACACCATATATTTT
TRBJ1-1 | TRBV10-3 | . | 17 | . | CAIERERALAPERRAFF | TGTGCCATCGAGAGGGAGAGGGCATTAGCCCCCGAAAGGCGAGCTTTCTTT
TRBJ2-3 | TRBV19 | . | 16 | . | CASSIRGTGGTDTQYF | TGTGCCAGTAGTATTAGAGGAACGGGAGGCACAGATACGCAGTATTTT
TRBJ1-2 | TRBV27 | TRBD1 | 15 | . | CASRRPGTGLMGYTF | TGTGCCAGCAGGCGTCCCGGGACAGGGTTGATGGGCTACACCTTC
TRBJ1-5 | TRBV7-9 | . | 13 | few | CASSLTGPQPQHF | TGTGCCAGCAGCTTAACAGGTCCTCAGCCCCAGCATTTT
TRBJ1-1 | TRBV30 | . | 15 | . | CAWAPTGTGNTEAFF | TGTGCCTGGGCCCCCACGGGGACTGGGAACACTGAAGCTTTCTTT
TRBJ1-1 | TRBV19 | . | 14 | . | CASRDRIMNTEAFF | TGTGCCAGTAGGGACAGAATCATGAACACTGAAGCTTTCTTT
TRBJ1-2 | TRBV5-1 | . | 11 | . | CASSNTGGYTF | TGCGCCAGCAGCAATACAGGGGGCTACACCTTC
TRBJ2-3 | TRBV27 | . | 13 | . | CASSLGRTTQQYF | TGTGCCAGCAGTTTAGGTCGGACTACCCAACAGTATTTT
TRBJ1-2 | TRBV4-3 | . | 12 | few | CASSQRNYGYTF | TGCGCCAGCAGCCAGAGAAACTATGGCTACACCTTC
TRBJ2-7 | TRBV5-4 | TRBD2 | 16 | . | CASSLSSGGEGAEQYF | TGTGCCAGCAGCTTGTCTAGCGGAGGGGAAGGAGCCGAGCAGTACTTC
TRBJ2-1 | TRBV13 | . | 13 | . | CASSLGTTNEQFF | TGTGCCAGCAGCTTAGGGACTACGAATGAGCAGTTCTTC
TRBJ2-6 | TRBV9 | TRBD1 | 11 | . | CASSIGQALTF | TGTGCCAGCAGCATCGGACAGGCGCTGACTTTC
TRBJ1-4 | TRBV18 | TRBD1 | 17 | . | CASSRDGQGATNEKLFF | TGTGCCAGCTCACGAGATGGACAGGGCGCAACTAATGAAAAACTGTTTTTT
TRBJ1-3 | TRBV30 | . | 13 | . | CAWRGAAGNTIYF | TGTGCCTGGAGGGGGGCAGCTGGAAACACCATATATTTT
TRBJ2-1 | TRBV5-4 | . | 15 | . | CASSFRVGGYDEQFF | TGTGCCAGCAGCTTTCGAGTAGGGGGTTACGATGAGCAGTTCTTC
TRBJ1-2 | TRBV27 | TRBD1 | 14 | few | CASGRQGFGYGYTF | TGTGCCAGCGGACGACAGGGGTTCGGCTATGGCTACACCTTC
TRBJ2-1 | TRBV12-3/TRBV12-4 | . | 13 | few | CASSLLAYNEQFF | TGTGCCAGCAGTTTACTCGCGTACAATGAGCAGTTCTTC
TRBJ2-2 | TRBV11-2 | . | 13 | once | CASSLTDTGELFF | TGTGCCAGCAGCCTTACAGACACCGGGGAGCTGTTTTTT